This passage covers 8 T cell receptor beta chains from one sample sequenced in a study of blood T cell repertoires in COVID-19. Produced via immunoSEQ multiplex PCR; TCRdb's table is partial and in-frame only. The repertoire consists of some 100,000 clones, with about 83% occurring once and the leading ten covering roughly 13%. The sample taken for sequencing was peripheral blood. The receptors come from a human donor in a cohort sampled during active COVID-19.

This sequence joins TRBV6-5 and TRBJ1-2; D is uncertain. The ends were cut back, 3 bases at V and 3 bases at J, with 8 bases in the middle. Germline-derived CDR1 and CDR2 are MNHEY and SVGAGI. CDR3 length: 13 residues. DNA of the CDR3: TGTGCCAGCAGTTATGGCCTGGACTATGGCTACACCTTC. Translated: CASSYGLDYGYTF.

The chain combines TRBV19 with TRBJ1-1; D is undetermined. The CDR3 length is 15 residues. V shed 5 bases and J shed 6 bases, with 19 bases lying between them. Germline V gene data show CDR1 as LNHDA and CDR2 as SQIVND (reference sequence). The CDR3 sequence is CASSFSTATGSEAFF. The CDR3 DNA sequence: TGTGCCAGTAGTTTTTCGACTGCTACGGGTTCTGAAGCTTTCTTT.

The chain carries TRBV2 and TRBJ2-3; D is perhaps TRBD2 (6 bases). The CDR3 consists of 15 residues. Trimming took 10 bases from V and 0 from J, leaving 17 bases between them. The germline V gene encodes CDR1 SNHLY and CDR2 FYNNEI. The CDR3 is CATQGRRASTDTQYF. For the CDR3, the DNA is TGTGCCACCCAGGGTAGGAGGGCTAGCACAGATACGCAGTATTTT.

The gene calls are TRBV7-2 and TRBJ2-7; 8 bases agree with TRBD2. After removal of 5 bases from V and 3 bases from J, the junction contained 6 bases not matched to a gene. Per the germline V gene, CDR1 is SGHTA and CDR2 is FQGNSA. CDR3 length equals 14 residues. The DNA of the CDR3 is TGTGCCAGCAGCCCGACTAGCGCCTACTACGAGCAGTACTTC. Amino acid sequence: CASSPTSAYYEQYF.

The rearrangement uses TRBV10-3 and TRBJ1-5; D is unclear. Germline assignment: CDR1 ENHRY and CDR2 SYGVKD. CDR3 length equals 14 residues. Trimming stripped 2 bases from V and 2 bases from J, with 7 bases between. The CDR3 DNA is TGTGCCATCAGTGAGGAGGGAGGCAATCAGCCCCAGCATTTT. Translating it yields CAISEEGGNQPQHF.

This chain connects TRBV5-4 to TRBJ1-4; D unresolved. Germline CDR1 SGHNT, CDR2 YYREEE (reference sequence). The V end lost 4 bases, the J end lost 8 bases, and 9 bases lay between the germline ends. This CDR3 is 12 amino acids long. For the CDR3, the DNA is TGTGCCAGCAGCCCAAGAGGGGAAAAACTGTTTTTT. This sequence encodes CASSPRGEKLFF.

The CDR3 protein is CASSPDNSPLHF. The CDR3 DNA reads as TGTGCCAGCTCACCCGATAATTCACCCCTCCACTTT. The chain joins TRBV18 to TRBJ1-6; D not certain. The germline gives CDR1 KGHSH, CDR2 LQKENI. V lost 3 bases to trimming and J lost 5 bases, with 2 bases between them. The CDR3 sequence is 12 residues long.

The chain recombines TRBV6-6 with TRBJ2-5; a possible D gene is TRBD1 (6 bases). Germline assignment: CDR1 MNHNY and CDR2 SVGAGI (reference sequence). V lost 6 bases and J lost 5, with 10 bases in between. The CDR3 extends over 12 amino acids. DNA of the CDR3: TGTGCCAGCAGGGGGACATGGGAGACCCAGTACTTC. Its translation is CASRGTWETQYF.